This T cell receptor (beta chain) was captured in a study of Tregs in tolerant kidney transplant recipients. On the study more broadly: The nonmyeloablative bone marrow transplants came from related graft donors, with transient mixed chimerism.

Findings of the study overall: The small number of patients limits these findings pending further validation. The most relevant donor-specific Treg TCRbeta repertoire apparently came from expansion with activated donor B cells. Biological reproducibility was not directly addressed, but technical replication error appeared minimal.

Libraries were prepared by immunoSEQ multiplex PCR; TCRdb keeps only in-frame clonotypes and omits some of them. This sample's clone table lists about a thousand clones. After approximately 6 days with irradiated graft donor PBMCs, CFSE-labeled recipient PBMCs were FACS-sorted. Per the germline V gene, CDR1 is MNHEY and CDR2 is SMNVEV (reference sequence). This CDR3 has 14 amino acids. V gave up 5 bases and J gave up 8 bases; unmatched junction bases: 6. This clone is deemed medium-sized (0.01 to 0.1%) by its frequency. Antigen specificity is unknown. The observed sequence ends 3 residues before the CDR3 terminus, with the missing tail filled in from the germline J gene.

The source of this sequence is a human patient who received a combined kidney and bone marrow transplant. The chain uses TRBV27 and TRBJ1-4, with 9 bases matching TRBD1. The sample consisted of CD4+ T cells from blood cultured with allogeneic cells, taken before the transplant. CDR3 bases read: TGTGCCAGCAGTAACCACGGACAGGGGGAAAAA. Translated: CASSNHGQGEK. The whole CDR3 sequence is CASSNHGQGEKLFF.